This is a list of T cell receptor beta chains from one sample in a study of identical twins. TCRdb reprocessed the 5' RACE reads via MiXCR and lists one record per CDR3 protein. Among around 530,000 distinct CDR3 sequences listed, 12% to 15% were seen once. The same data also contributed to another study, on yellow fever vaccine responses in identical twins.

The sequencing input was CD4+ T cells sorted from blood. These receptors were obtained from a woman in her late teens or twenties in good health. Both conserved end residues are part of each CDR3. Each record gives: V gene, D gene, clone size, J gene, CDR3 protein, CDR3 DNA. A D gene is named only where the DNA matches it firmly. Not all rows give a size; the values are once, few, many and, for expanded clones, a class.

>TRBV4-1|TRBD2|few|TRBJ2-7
CASSQERSFRGGSPYEQYF
TGCGCCAGCAGCCAAGAGCGTAGCTTTCGGGGGGGTAGTCCCTACGAGCAGTACTTC
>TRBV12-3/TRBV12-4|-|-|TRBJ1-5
CASSFGGGLEGNQPQHF
TGTGCCAGCAGCTTCGGCGGGGGGCTCGAGGGCAATCAGCCCCAGCATTTT
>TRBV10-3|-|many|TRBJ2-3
CATRAGTDTQYF
TGTGCCACCCGGGCCGGCACAGATACGCAGTATTTT
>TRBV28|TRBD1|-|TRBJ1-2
CASSLPQGLSYGYTF
TGTGCCAGCAGTCTACCACAGGGGTTGAGCTATGGCTACACCTTC
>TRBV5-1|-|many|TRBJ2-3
CASSLGLFTDTQYF
TGCGCCAGCAGCTTGGGACTCTTCACAGATACGCAGTATTTT
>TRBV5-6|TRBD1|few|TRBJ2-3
CASSLDLGQGSHTQYF
TGTGCCAGCAGCTTGGACCTGGGACAGGGGTCTCATACGCAGTATTTT
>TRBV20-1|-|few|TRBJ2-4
CSAEGAKNIQYF
TGCAGTGCCGAGGGAGCCAAAAACATTCAGTACTTC
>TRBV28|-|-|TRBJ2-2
CASSLSPGSRTGELFF
TGTGCCAGCAGTTTATCCCCAGGGAGCCGGACCGGGGAGCTGTTTTTT
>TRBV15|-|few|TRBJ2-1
CATSKSYNEQFF
TGTGCCACCAGCAAATCCTACAATGAGCAGTTCTTC
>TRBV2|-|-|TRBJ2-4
CASSSYMDIQYF
TGTGCCAGCAGCTCCTATATGGACATTCAGTACTTC
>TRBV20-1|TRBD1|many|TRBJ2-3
CSAESGTGRNTQYF
TGCAGTGCCGAGTCCGGGACAGGCCGAAATACGCAGTATTTT
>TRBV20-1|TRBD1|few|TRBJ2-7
CSARVAGQGPTEQYF
TGCAGTGCTAGAGTCGCCGGACAGGGCCCTACAGAGCAGTACTTC
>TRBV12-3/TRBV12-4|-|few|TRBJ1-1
CASSFLQTQNTEAFF
TGTGCCAGCAGTTTTTTACAGACACAGAACACTGAAGCTTTCTTT
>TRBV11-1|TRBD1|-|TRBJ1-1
CASSIRDRGNTEAFF
TGTGCCAGCAGCATACGGGACAGGGGAAACACTGAAGCTTTCTTT
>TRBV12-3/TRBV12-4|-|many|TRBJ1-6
CASLVGSYNSPLHF
TGTGCCAGCTTAGTGGGCTCCTATAATTCACCCCTCCACTTT
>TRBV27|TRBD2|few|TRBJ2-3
CASRDYNTDTQYF
TGTGCCAGCCGGGACTACAACACAGATACGCAGTATTTT
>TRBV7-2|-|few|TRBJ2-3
CASRTYTDTQYF
TGTGCCAGCAGGACTTACACAGATACGCAGTATTTT
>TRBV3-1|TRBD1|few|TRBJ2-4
CASSQRQGFGIQYF
TGTGCCAGCAGCCAACGACAGGGGTTTGGCATTCAGTACTTC
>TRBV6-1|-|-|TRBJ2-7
CASSDPGRSTYEQYF
TGTGCCAGCAGTGACCCGGGACGCTCAACCTACGAGCAGTACTTC
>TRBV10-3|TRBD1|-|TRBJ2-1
CAISDDPGQGNRGQFF
TGTGCCATCAGTGACGATCCGGGACAGGGTAACCGGGGGCAGTTCTTC
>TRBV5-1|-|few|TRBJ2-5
CASSLFPRETQYF
TGCGCCAGCAGCTTGTTCCCTAGAGAGACCCAGTACTTC
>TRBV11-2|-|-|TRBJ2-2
CASSLEWDKNTGELFF
TGTGCCAGCAGCTTAGAGTGGGACAAGAACACCGGGGAGCTGTTTTTT
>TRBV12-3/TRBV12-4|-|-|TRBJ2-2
CASSPRGTPPGELFF
TGTGCCAGCAGTCCGAGGGGCACCCCCCCCGGGGAGCTGTTTTTT
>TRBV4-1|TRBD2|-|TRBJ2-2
CASSQVRTGGANTGELFF
TGCGCCAGCAGCCAAGTAAGGACGGGGGGGGCGAACACCGGGGAGCTGTTTTTT
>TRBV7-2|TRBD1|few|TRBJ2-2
CASSKRTGKHRQELFF
TGTGCCAGCAGCAAGCGGACAGGGAAACACCGGCAGGAGCTGTTTTTT
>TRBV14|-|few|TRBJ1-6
CASSQDRVLNSPLHF
TGTGCCAGCAGCCAAGATCGCGTTTTAAATTCACCCCTCCACTTT
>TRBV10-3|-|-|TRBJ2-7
CAISESEGSSYEQYF
TGTGCCATCAGTGAGTCTGAGGGAAGCTCCTACGAGCAGTACTTC
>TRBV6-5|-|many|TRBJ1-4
CASSLRDRSGEKLFF
TGTGCCAGCAGCTTACGCGACAGGTCGGGGGAAAAACTGTTTTTT
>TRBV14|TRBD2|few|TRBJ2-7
CASSRKREGLNEQYF
TGTGCCAGCAGCCGTAAGCGGGAGGGCCTCAACGAGCAGTACTTC
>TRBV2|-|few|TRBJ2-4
CASSEFGGDEAKNIQYF
TGTGCCAGCAGTGAATTTGGAGGGGACGAAGCCAAAAACATTCAGTACTTC
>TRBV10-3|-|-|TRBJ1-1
CAISDQGNTEAFF
TGTGCCATCAGTGATCAGGGGAACACTGAAGCTTTCTTT
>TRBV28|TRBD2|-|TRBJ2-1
CASSGMNEQFF
TGTGCCAGTAGCGGGATGAATGAGCAGTTCTTC
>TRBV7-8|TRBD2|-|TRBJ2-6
CASSLGAGLAGGAGANVLTF
TGTGCCAGCAGCTTAGGTGCCGGACTAGCGGGAGGGGCTGGGGCCAACGTCCTGACTTTC
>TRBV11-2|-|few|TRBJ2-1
CASSPNRVHEQFF
TGTGCCAGCAGCCCGAACAGGGTCCATGAGCAGTTCTTC
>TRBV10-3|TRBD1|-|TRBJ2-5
CATRGQGEETQYF
TGTGCCACCCGGGGACAGGGTGAAGAGACCCAGTACTTC
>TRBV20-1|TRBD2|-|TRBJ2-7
CSARDPASGSKKQYF
TGCAGTGCTAGAGATCCCGCTAGCGGGAGTAAGAAGCAGTACTTC
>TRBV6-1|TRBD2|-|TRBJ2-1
CASRRGTSGYNEQFF
TGTGCCAGCAGAAGAGGGACTAGCGGATACAATGAGCAGTTCTTC
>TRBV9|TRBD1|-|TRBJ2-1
CASSVVPPGTGGFDEQFF
TGTGCCAGCAGCGTAGTCCCCCCCGGGACAGGGGGCTTTGATGAGCAGTTCTTC
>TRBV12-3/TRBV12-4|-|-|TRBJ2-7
CASSFRQRSSYEQYF
TGTGCCAGCAGTTTCAGACAGAGGAGCTCCTACGAGCAGTACTTC
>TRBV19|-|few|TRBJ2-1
CASNAAGKYNEQFF
TGTGCCAGTAATGCCGCAGGGAAATACAATGAGCAGTTCTTC
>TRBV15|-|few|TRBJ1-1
CATSKDPRGTEAFF
TGTGCCACCAGCAAGGACCCCCGGGGCACTGAAGCTTTCTTT
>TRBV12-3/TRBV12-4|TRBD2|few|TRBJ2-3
CASSLIAGNTDTQYF
TGTGCCAGCAGTTTAATAGCGGGGAACACAGATACGCAGTATTTT
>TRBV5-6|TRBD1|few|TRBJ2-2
CASSWDSWNTGELFF
TGTGCCAGCAGTTGGGACAGCTGGAACACCGGGGAGCTGTTTTTT
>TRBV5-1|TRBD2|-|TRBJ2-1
CASSRTSSSYNEQFF
TGCGCCAGCAGCAGGACTAGCAGTTCCTACAATGAGCAGTTCTTC
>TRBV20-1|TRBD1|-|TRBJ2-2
CSASPTGGMGNTGELFF
TGCAGTGCTAGCCCAACAGGGGGCATGGGAAACACCGGGGAGCTGTTTTTT
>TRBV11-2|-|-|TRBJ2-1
CASSFQRTYNEQFF
TGTGCCAGCAGCTTCCAGCGGACCTACAATGAGCAGTTCTTC
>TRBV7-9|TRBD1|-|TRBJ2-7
CASSHRTGNYEQYF
TGTGCCAGCAGCCATCGGACAGGGAACTACGAGCAGTACTTC
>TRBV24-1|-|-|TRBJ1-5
CATSDLNQPQHF
TGTGCCACCAGTGATTTGAATCAGCCCCAGCATTTT
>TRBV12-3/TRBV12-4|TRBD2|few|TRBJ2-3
CASSGLATDTQYF
TGTGCCAGTTCGGGACTAGCAACAGATACGCAGTATTTT
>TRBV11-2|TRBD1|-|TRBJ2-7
CASSARTGGGYEQYF
TGTGCCAGCAGCGCCCGGACAGGGGGGGGCTACGAGCAGTACTTC
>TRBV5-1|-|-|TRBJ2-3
CASSLESAGGTDTQYF
TGCGCCAGCAGCTTAGAATCGGCCGGGGGCACAGATACGCAGTATTTT
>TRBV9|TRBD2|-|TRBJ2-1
CASSVGRTSGTYNEQFF
TGTGCCAGCAGCGTAGGGAGGACTAGCGGGACTTACAATGAGCAGTTCTTC
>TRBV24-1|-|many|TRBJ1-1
CAITICRLGLNTEAFF
TGTGCCATCACGATTTGCCGCCTAGGGTTGAACACTGAAGCTTTCTTT